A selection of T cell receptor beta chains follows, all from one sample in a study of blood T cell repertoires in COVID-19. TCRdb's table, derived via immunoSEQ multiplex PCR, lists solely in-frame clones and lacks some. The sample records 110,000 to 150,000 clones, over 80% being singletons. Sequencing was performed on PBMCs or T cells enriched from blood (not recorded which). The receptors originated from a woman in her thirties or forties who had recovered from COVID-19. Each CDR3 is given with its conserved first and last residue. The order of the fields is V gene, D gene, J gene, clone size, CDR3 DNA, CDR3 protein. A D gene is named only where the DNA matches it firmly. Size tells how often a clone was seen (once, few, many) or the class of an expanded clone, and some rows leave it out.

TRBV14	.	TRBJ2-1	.	TGTGCCAGCAGCCAAGGACACTGGCTGGCTCTTTACAATGAGCAGTTCTTC	CASSQGHWLALYNEQFF
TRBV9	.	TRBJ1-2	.	TGTGCCAGCAGCGTAGGGCAGGACATCTATGGCTACACCTTC	CASSVGQDIYGYTF
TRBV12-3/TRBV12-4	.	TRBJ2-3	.	TGTGCCAGCAGTCCCGGGTTCCCAGATACGCAGTATTTT	CASSPGFPDTQYF
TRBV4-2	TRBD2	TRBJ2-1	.	TGTGCCAGCAGCCAAGGGGCGGGAGTTGCCTACAATGAGCAGTTCTTC	CASSQGAGVAYNEQFF
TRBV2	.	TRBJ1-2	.	TGTGCCAGCAGTGAAGGGCAGACGGGGATCTCCGGTTATGGCTACACCTTC	CASSEGQTGISGYGYTF
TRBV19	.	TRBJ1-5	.	TGTGCCAGTAGTCTCGGGACACCTAGCAATCAGCCCCAGCATTTT	CASSLGTPSNQPQHF
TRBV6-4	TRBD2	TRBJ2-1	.	TGTGCCAGCAGTGACTTGTCAGCGGGAGAGGGTAATGAGCAGTTCTTC	CASSDLSAGEGNEQFF
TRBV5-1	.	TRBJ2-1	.	TGCGCCAGCAGCTTGGAGGAGGTCTACTTCTTC	CASSLEEVYFF
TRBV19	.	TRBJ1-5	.	TGTGCCAGTAGTATACAGAGGAATCAGCCCCAGCATTTT	CASSIQRNQPQHF
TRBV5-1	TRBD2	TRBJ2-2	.	TGCGCCAGCAGCTTGACTAGCGGGGTAACCGGGGAGCTGTTTTTT	CASSLTSGVTGELFF
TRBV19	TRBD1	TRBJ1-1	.	TGTGCCAGTAGTTTCCCGGGACAGGGGACTGAAGCTTTCTTT	CASSFPGQGTEAFF
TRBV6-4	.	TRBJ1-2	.	TGTGCCAGCAGTGACTCCGCGGGGGCCACGGGTGGCTACACCTTC	CASSDSAGATGGYTF
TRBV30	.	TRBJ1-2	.	TGTGCCTGGAGTCCCGGGGGGGCCTTTGGCTACACCTTC	CAWSPGGAFGYTF
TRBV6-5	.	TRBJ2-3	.	TGTGCCAGCAGTTACGTTTCCTACACAGATACGCAGTATTTT	CASSYVSYTDTQYF
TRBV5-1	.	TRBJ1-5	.	TGCGCCAGCAGCTGGGGGCCAGGGGAAAATCAGCCCCAGCATTTT	CASSWGPGENQPQHF
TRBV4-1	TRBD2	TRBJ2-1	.	TGCGCCAGCAGCCAAGCACTAGCGGGGGGGTTTTCCTACAATGAGCAGTTCTTC	CASSQALAGGFSYNEQFF
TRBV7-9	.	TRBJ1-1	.	TGTGCCAGCAGCTTAGTCTACAGGGAGACCTTGAACACTGAAGCTTTCTTT	CASSLVYRETLNTEAFF
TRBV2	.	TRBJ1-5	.	TGTGCCAGCAGTCTAAAACCGGTTGGGAGGCTTCAGCCCCAGCATTTT	CASSLKPVGRLQPQHF
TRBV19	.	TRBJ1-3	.	TGTGCCACCTCAGCTGGAAACACCATATATTTT	CATSAGNTIYF
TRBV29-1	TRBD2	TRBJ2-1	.	TGCAGCGCCTTGGGGGCGGGGGGACACGTCGTCGATGAGCAGTTCTTC	CSALGAGGHVVDEQFF
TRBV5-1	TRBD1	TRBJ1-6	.	TGCGCCAGCAGCTCTGCGGGACAGGACATAAATTCACCCCTCCACTTT	CASSSAGQDINSPLHF
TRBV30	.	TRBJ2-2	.	TGTGCCTGGAGGCGCGTAGCGAACACCGGGGAGCTGTTTTTT	CAWRRVANTGELFF
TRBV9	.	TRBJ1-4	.	TGTGCCAGCAGCGCAACAGGGCTGACTAATGAAAAACTGTTTTTT	CASSATGLTNEKLFF
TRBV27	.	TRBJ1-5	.	TGTGCCAGCGGGGTAGGGGTTAGCAATCAGCCCCAGCATTTT	CASGVGVSNQPQHF
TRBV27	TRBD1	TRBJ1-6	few	TGTGCCAGCAGTCCCTCCGGGACAGTAAATTCACCCCTCCACTTT	CASSPSGTVNSPLHF
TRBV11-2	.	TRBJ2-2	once	TGTGCCAGCAGCTTACGGGGCGGGGCGGGACACACCGGGGAGCTGTTTTTT	CASSLRGGAGHTGELFF
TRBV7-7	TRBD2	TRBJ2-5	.	TGTGCTAGTACCTTGGGACTAGCGGGGGTGGAGACCCAGTACTTC	CASTLGLAGVETQYF
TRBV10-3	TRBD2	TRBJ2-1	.	TGTGCCATCAGTGAGTCTCCTAGCGGGGACGTATTCAATGAGCAGTTCTTC	CAISESPSGDVFNEQFF
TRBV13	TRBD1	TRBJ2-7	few	TGTGCCAGCAGCCCGGGACAGGGGTTTCACGAGCAGTACTTC	CASSPGQGFHEQYF
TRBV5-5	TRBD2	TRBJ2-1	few	TGTGCCAGCAGCTTGGCCCTAGCGGGGGGGAATGAGCAGTTCTTC	CASSLALAGGNEQFF
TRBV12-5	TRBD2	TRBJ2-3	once	TGTGCTAGTGGTTTGGGCCTAGCGGAAAGCACAGATACGCAGTATTTT	CASGLGLAESTDTQYF
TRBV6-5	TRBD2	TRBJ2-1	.	TGTGCCAGCACCCTAAGCGGGGGAGGGTACAATGAGCAGTTCTTC	CASTLSGGGYNEQFF
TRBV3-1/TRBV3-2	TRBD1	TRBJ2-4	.	TGTGCCAGCAGCCCCTGGGACAGGGGGAACATTCAGTACTTC	CASSPWDRGNIQYF
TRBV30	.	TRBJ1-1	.	TGTGCCTGGTCCTTGGGGGGGGCCGGGGAAGCTTTCTTT	CAWSLGGAGEAFF
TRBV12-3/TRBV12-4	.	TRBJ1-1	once	TGTGCCAGCACCGAGTATGTGAACACTGAAGCTTTCTTT	CASTEYVNTEAFF
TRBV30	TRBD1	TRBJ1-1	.	TGTGCCTGGAATTCCAACAGGGGCGAAGCTTTCTTT	CAWNSNRGEAFF
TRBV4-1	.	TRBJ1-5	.	TGCGCCAGCAGCCCTATAGCGGGGGGAAGCAATCAGCCCCAGCATTTT	CASSPIAGGSNQPQHF
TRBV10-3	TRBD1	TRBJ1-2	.	TGTGCCATCAGTGTAGGGACAGACTATGGCTACACCTTC	CAISVGTDYGYTF
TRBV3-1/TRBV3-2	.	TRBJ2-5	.	TGTGCCAGCAGCCAGATAGTTGGGGCAGGGGAGACCCAGTACTTC	CASSQIVGAGETQYF
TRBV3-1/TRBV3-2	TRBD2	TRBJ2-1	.	TGTGCCAGCAGCCAAGATAGTAGCGGGAGTCATGAGCAGTTCTTC	CASSQDSSGSHEQFF
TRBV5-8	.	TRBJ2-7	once	TGTGCCAGCAGATTTGAGAACGAGCAGTACTTC	CASRFENEQYF
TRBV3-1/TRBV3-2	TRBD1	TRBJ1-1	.	TGTGCCAGCAGCCAAGATCCCGACAGGGGGGTGAGGACTTTCTTT	CASSQDPDRGVRTFF
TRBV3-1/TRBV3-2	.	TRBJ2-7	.	TGTGCCAGCAGCCAAGAACCGGGGTCCTACGAGCAGTACTTC	CASSQEPGSYEQYF
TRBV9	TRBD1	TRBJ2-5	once	TGTGCCAGCAGCGCCAGACAGGGGAGTGCGGGAGAGACCCAGTACTTC	CASSARQGSAGETQYF